A single sample gave rise to the 14 T cell receptor beta chains below, sequenced in a study of blood T cell repertoires in COVID-19. Measured with immunoSEQ multiplex PCR; TCRdb has only the in-frame clones, and not every one. The table lists roughly 70,000 clones, 90% of them singletons, with roughly 0.47% in the top ten. Material: peripheral blood. The receptors originated from a man aged 45-65 years with COVID-19, enrolled during active disease.

J is TRBJ2-7 and V is TRBV5-1, with 10 nucleotides matching TRBD1. The CDR3 has 15 amino acids. Germline V gene data show CDR1 as SGHRS and CDR2 as YFSETQ. V lost 0 bases and J lost 3; bases outside the gene matches: 3. The CDR3 DNA is TGCGCCAGCAGCTTGGGGACAGGGGGAATCTACGAGCAGTACTTC. Its translation is CASSLGTGGIYEQYF.

The chain couples TRBV7-2 to TRBJ2-4; 7 nucleotides match TRBD2. J lost 3 bases, V lost 1 base, and 0 bases had no gene match. The CDR3 is 14 amino acids. Germline CDR1 is SGHTA and CDR2 is FQGNSA. CDR3: CASSLGTSKNIQYF. The CDR3 DNA reads as TGTGCCAGCAGCTTAGGGACTAGCAAAAACATTCAGTACTTC. The full variable domain, in which reference TRBV7-2 and TRBJ2-4 provide the parts outside the CDR3, is GAGVSQSPSNKVTEKGKDVELRCDPISGHTALYWYRQSLGQGLEFLIYFQGNSAPDKSGLPSDRFSAERTGGSVSTLTIQRTQQEDSAVYLCASSLGTSKNIQYFGAGTRLSVL.

CDR3 bases: TGTGCCAGCAGCCTGGGACTAGCGGGAGGGAGCTCCTACGAGCAGTACTTC. This codes for CASSLGLAGGSSYEQYF. The chain has TRBV5-6 and TRBJ2-7; 16 positions match TRBD2. Germline V gene sequence: CDR1 SGHDT, CDR2 YYEEEE. Trimming removed 4 bases from V and 0 bases from J; junction bases left unmatched: 4. CDR3 length: 17 amino acids.

The chain carries TRBV28 and TRBJ1-2; no definite D call. The CDR3 extends over 12 amino acids. Germline V gives CDR1 MDHEN, CDR2 SYDVKM. Trimming pared 4 bases from V and 2 bases from J, leaving 5 bases between. This CDR3 reads CASSWQNYGYTF. As DNA, the CDR3 is TGTGCCAGCAGTTGGCAGAACTATGGCTACACCTTC.

This clone was observed a single time. This chain connects TRBV28 to TRBJ2-2, with 8 nucleotides matching TRBD1. The germline V gene encodes CDR1 MDHEN and CDR2 SYDVKM. CDR3 size: 16 residues. Trimming removed 5 bases from V and 4 bases from J; junction bases left unmatched: 9. CDR3 in amino acids: CASSPDRGASTGELFF. The CDR3 coding sequence is TGTGCCAGCAGTCCTGACAGGGGCGCGTCCACCGGGGAGCTGTTTTTT.

The chain joins TRBV12-3 or TRBV12-4 to TRBJ1-6; maybe TRBD1 (6 bases). V was clipped by 6 bases and J by 7 bases, with 10 bases between them. The CDR3 runs to 13 residues. In nucleotides, the CDR3 is TGTGCCAGCAGAAGAGGGGGAAATTCACCCCTCCACTTT. This gives the protein CASRRGGNSPLHF.

The chain carries TRBV5-4 and TRBJ1-2; tentatively, D is TRBD1 (5 bases). The CDR3 covers 13 residues. Germline loops: CDR1 SGHNT, CDR2 YYREEE (reference sequence). V lost 4 bases, J lost 5 bases, and 12 bases lay in between. The CDR3: CASSPRGMYGYTF. The CDR3 region has the DNA TGTGCCAGCAGCCCGCGGGGGATGTATGGCTACACCTTC.

V gene TRBV19 combines with J gene TRBJ2-3, with 8 bases identical to TRBD1. Germline V gives CDR1 LNHDA, CDR2 SQIVND (reference sequence). The J segment lost 3 bases and the V segment lost 5 bases, leaving 4 bases of the junction unmatched. This CDR3 has 14 residues. Here the CDR3 DNA reads TGTGCCAGTAGTCGACAGGGGTCTACAGATACGCAGTATTTT. Translated, it gives CASSRQGSTDTQYF.

In its sample, this clone was seen once. The genes are TRBV6-2 or TRBV6-3 and TRBJ1-2; 8 nucleotides agree with TRBD1. Germline lookup yields CDR1 MNHEY and CDR2 SVGEGT. V gave up 0 bases and J gave up 8 bases; unmatched junction bases: 5. The CDR3 has 14 amino acids. The CDR3 DNA reads TGTGCCAGCAGTTACTCGACAGGGGAGCGCGGCTACACCTTC. This encodes CASSYSTGERGYTF.

The chain links TRBV10-3 to TRBJ2-5, with TRBD2 identical over 9 bases. Germline CDR1 is ENHRY and CDR2 is SYGVKD. The V and J ends lost 5 bases and 5 bases, in that order; junction bases with no gene match: 6. The CDR3 runs to 14 residues. Written as DNA, the CDR3 is TGTGCCATCAGTTCGGGACTAGCATGGGAGACCCAGTACTTC. Its translation: CAISSGLAWETQYF.

This chain connects TRBV10-3 to TRBJ2-7, with TRBD2 identical over 12 bases. The CDR3 is made up of 15 amino acids. Losses at the gene ends were 4 bases for V and 2 bases for J; bases not matched to a gene: 3. Germline-derived CDR1 and CDR2 are ENHRY and SYGVKD. In nucleotides, the CDR3 is TGTGCCATCAGTGTCGGACTAGCGGGGACCTACGAGCAGTACTTC. It codes for CAISVGLAGTYEQYF.

The chain is built from TRBV3-1 (or the pseudogene TRBV3-2) and TRBJ2-7, with 7 positions matching TRBD1. The CDR3 is made up of 13 amino acids. Germline CDR1 reads LGHDT; CDR2 reads YNNKEL (reference sequence). J was trimmed by 9 bases and V by 3 bases; bases with no gene match: 8. Here the CDR3 reads CASSQDRTGRQYF. The DNA for the CDR3 is TGTGCCAGCAGCCAGGACCGGACAGGAAGGCAGTACTTC.

CDR3 region: CASSLADSGREAFF. DNA of the CDR3: TGCGCCAGCAGCTTGGCGGACAGTGGCAGGGAAGCTTTCTTT. J is TRBJ1-1 and V is TRBV5-1, with D possibly being TRBD1 (6 bases). This CDR3 contains 14 residues. Trimming removed 0 bases at V and 8 bases at J, with 14 bases between. From germline, CDR1 is SGHRS and CDR2 YFSETQ.

The CDR3 coding sequence is TGTGCCAGCAGCTTGGGACTAGCGGGGCCCACAGATACGCAGTATTTT. It specifies CASSLGLAGPTDTQYF. J is TRBJ2-3 and V is TRBV5-8; 11 positions match TRBD2. This CDR3 is built from 16 residues. Germline V gene data show CDR1 as SGHTS and CDR2 as YDEGEE. Trimming took 0 bases from V and 2 from J; bases not matched to a gene: 2.